This TCR beta chain was recovered during a study of T cell repertoires in cytomegalovirus infection. TCRdb called the reads again in MiXCR, with one record for every CDR3 protein. The profile covers about 210,000 distinct CDR3 sequences, with around 6.6% appearing a single time and under 7.5% taken by the ten largest. This clonotype was recorded many times. Relative to the germline gene, one junction end is altered; a read error may explain this. Sequencing input: PBMCs. The source is a human donor in good health (CMV status not recorded). Some clones in this sample may be carry-over from other donors' samples.

CDR3 sequence reads: CASSRSGGAHNEQFF. In DNA form, the CDR3 reads TGTGCTAGCAGCCGCAGCGGGGGGGCCCACAATGAGCAGTTCTTC. V and J are TRBV7-7 and TRBJ2-1; 10 bases are a match to TRBD2. Germline CDR1 and CDR2: SSHAT and FNYEAQ (reference sequence). CDR3 length: 15 amino acids. The full variable domain, completed using reference TRBV7-7 and TRBJ2-1, is GAGVSQSPRYKVTKRGQDVTLRCDPISSHATLYWYQQALGQGPEFLTYFNYEAQPDKSGLPSDRFSAERPEGSISTLTIQRTEQRDSAMYRCASSRSGGAHNEQFFGPGTRLTVL.